This T cell receptor (beta chain) was documented in a study of tumor and adjacent non-tumor tissue in lung cancer. About the study: Each sample yielded a few million productive TCRbeta reads on average. Study-level results: Compared with tumor, normal lung showed significantly lower TCR diversity. Higher tumor TCR diversity was associated with shorter survival.

Three rounds of nested PCR, following a modified ARM-PCR protocol, produced the TCRbeta library. TCRdb reprocessed the multiplex PCR reads via MiXCR and lists one record per CDR3 protein. Of tens of thousands of distinct CDR3 sequences in the sample, around 64% were seen once. This clonotype was seen a handful of times. Its cognate antigen is unknown. An end of the junction differs from the germline gene, which may be a read error. No cell sorting was done before RNA was extracted from the tissue. Germline CDR1 reads SGHNT; CDR2 reads YENEEA. The CDR3 totals 15 residues. The rearrangement links TRBV11-3 to TRBJ2-1; 13 bases are shared with TRBD2. Input material: lung tumor tissue. The clonotype originates from a man between 60 and 75 years old with non-small cell lung cancer. CDR3 in amino acids: CASSTGLAGADEQFF. Written as DNA, the CDR3 is TGTGCGAGCAGCACTGGACTAGCGGGAGCAGATGAGCAGTTCTTC.